A selection of T cell receptor beta chains follows, all from one sample in a study of T cells after yellow fever vaccination. TCRdb reprocessed the 5' RACE reads with MiXCR, giving one entry per CDR3 protein. The table has hundreds of thousands of distinct CDR3 sequences, over 9% seen once. Sequences were derived from PBMCs, sampled on the day of the yellow fever booster vaccination. These receptors were taken from a man aged 25 to 40 who received the YFV17D yellow fever vaccine. CDR3s include the opening cysteine and the closing phenylalanine or tryptophan. Each record gives: V gene, D gene, clone size, CDR3 length, J gene, CDR3 DNA, CDR3 protein. A D gene is named only where the DNA matches it firmly. Only some rows state a clone size, as once, few, many or a class for expanded clones.

>TRBV6-5|.|.|14|TRBJ1-1
TGTGCCAGCAGTTACACTCCAGGGGAGGGAGAAGCTTTCTTT
CASSYTPGEGEAFF
>TRBV20-1|TRBD2|.|15|TRBJ2-1
TGCAGTGCTAGAGATTGGAGTCTAGCGGCCAATGAGCAGTTCTTC
CSARDWSLAANEQFF
>TRBV5-1|TRBD2|few|14|TRBJ2-3
TGCGCCAGCAGCACCGGGACTAGCATTTATACGCAGTATTTT
CASSTGTSIYTQYF
>TRBV7-2|.|.|15|TRBJ2-3
TGTGCCAGCAGCTTTGGTCTAATTAGCACAGATACGCAGTATTTT
CASSFGLISTDTQYF
>TRBV7-9|.|many|15|TRBJ2-2
TGTGCCAGCAGCTTACAGGGGGGATCCACCGGGGAGCTGTTTTTT
CASSLQGGSTGELFF
>TRBV20-1|.|few|16|TRBJ2-2
TGCAGTGCTAGAGATCAAGGAGGGCCGGTTACCGGGGAGCTGTTTTTT
CSARDQGGPVTGELFF
>TRBV7-9|.|few|10|TRBJ1-1
TGTGCCAGCAGCCTAATCGAAGCTTTCTTT
CASSLIEAFF
>TRBV11-3|.|few|12|TRBJ2-5
TGTGCCAGCAGCAGGGACGGGGAGACCCAGTACTTC
CASSRDGETQYF
>TRBV6-2/TRBV6-3|TRBD2|many|15|TRBJ2-3
TGTGCCAGCAGTTACGGACTAGCGGGATCCCAGGGCGAGTATTTT
CASSYGLAGSQGEYF
>TRBV12-3/TRBV12-4|TRBD1|few|15|TRBJ1-5
TGTGCCAGCAGCCGAACAGGGGGCGGCAATCAGCCCCAGCATTTT
CASSRTGGGNQPQHF
>TRBV10-3|.|.|12|TRBJ1-1
TGTGCCATCAGTGAAGCGAACACTGAAGCTTTCTTT
CAISEANTEAFF
>TRBV4-3|.|few|16|TRBJ2-1
TGCGCCAGCAGCCAAGATTATCGGGGAGTCTTCGATGAGCAGTTCTTC
CASSQDYRGVFDEQFF
>TRBV11-2|TRBD2|.|20|TRBJ2-7
TGTGCCAGCAGCTTAGTAGGACTAGCGGGAGGGCCGGGGAGCTCCTACGAGCAGTACTTC
CASSLVGLAGGPGSSYEQYF
>TRBV12-3/TRBV12-4|.|.|14|TRBJ2-5
TGTGCCAGCAGTTTAGCCCCGATCCAAGAGACCCAGTACTTC
CASSLAPIQETQYF
>TRBV29-1|.|.|13|TRBJ2-3
TGCAGCGTTGGCGTCTGGAGACGGGATACGCAGTATTTT
CSVGVWRRDTQYF
>TRBV28|TRBD2|few|14|TRBJ2-7
TGTGCCAGCAGCCAGGGACTAGCACCCTACGAGCAGTACTTC
CASSQGLAPYEQYF
>TRBV4-3|.|few|15|TRBJ2-2
TGCGCCAGCAGCCACGGATGGACCAGCACCGGGGAGCTGTTTTTT
CASSHGWTSTGELFF